One and the same sample provided the 6 T cell receptor beta chains below, sequenced in a study of CD8 T cells in Susac syndrome. A quantity of roughly 0.5 to 1 ug RNA underwent reverse transcription using random hexamers. Via MiXCR, TCRdb re-called the immunoSEQ multiplex PCR reads, giving one row per CDR3 protein. The table records approximately 190,000 distinct CDR3 sequences, approximately 95% of them present only once. The sequencing input was CD8+ T cells from PBMCs. Receptor source: a human donor with Susac syndrome.

This rearrangement joins TRBV7-2 to TRBJ1-5; TRBD1 aligns across 7 bases. CDR3 length: 16 residues. Germline V CDR1 and CDR2: SGHTA, FQGNSA. V dropped 1 base and J dropped 2; count of bases not matched to a gene: 5. The CDR3 DNA follows: TGTGCCAGCAGCTTAGTGACAGGGCTTGGCAATCAGCCCCAGCATTTT. Translating gives CASSLVTGLGNQPQHF.

The gene calls are TRBV9 and TRBJ2-1, with a weak D call TRBD1 (6 bases). V gave up 7 bases and J gave up 0 bases, with 14 bases separating them. Germline values: CDR1 SGDLS, CDR2 YYNGEE. CDR3 length: 15 residues. CDR3 DNA sequence: TGTGCCAGCGGTTCTCAGGGGAGCTCCTACAATGAGCAGTTCTTC. It translates to CASGSQGSSYNEQFF.

The rearrangement links TRBV28 to TRBJ1-2, with D hard to call. CDR3 length: 12 residues. Germline V gene lookup returns CDR1 MDHEN and CDR2 SYDVKM. The ends were cut back, 7 bases at V and 8 bases at J, with 14 bases in the middle. CDR3 sequence: CASTLGEGGYTF. The DNA for the CDR3 is TGTGCCAGCACCCTCGGCGAGGGAGGCTACACCTTC.

The chain carries TRBV11-2 and TRBJ2-7; the D call may be TRBD1 or TRBD2 (5 bases each). The CDR3 runs to 16 residues. CDR1 is SGHAT, CDR2 FQNNGV, per germline. V shed 5 bases and J shed 4 bases, with 21 bases lying between them. The CDR3 sequence is CASSTPTTAAEYEQYF. In nucleotides, the CDR3 is TGTGCCAGCAGCACCCCAACGACAGCGGCTGAATACGAGCAGTACTTC.

In nucleotides, the CDR3 is TGTGCCAGCAGTGACCTCGGGCCGGGACAGCCGAACACCGGGGAGCTGTTTTTT. The encoded protein is CASSDLGPGQPNTGELFF. The V and J genes are TRBV25-1 and TRBJ2-2, with 7 bases that match TRBD1. Trimming removed 3 bases from V and 0 bases from J; junction bases left unmatched: 10. The CDR3 runs 18 residues. The germline CDR1 and CDR2 sequences are MGHDK and SYGVNS.

V is TRBV12-3 or TRBV12-4 and J is TRBJ2-7; possible D gene TRBD2, 5 bases. V lost 5 bases to trimming and J lost 0 bases, with 14 bases between them. The CDR3 consists of 15 residues. Written as DNA, the CDR3 is TGTGCCAGCAGTCCCGGTGAGGGAGTCTCCTACGAGCAGTACTTC. It translates to CASSPGEGVSYEQYF.